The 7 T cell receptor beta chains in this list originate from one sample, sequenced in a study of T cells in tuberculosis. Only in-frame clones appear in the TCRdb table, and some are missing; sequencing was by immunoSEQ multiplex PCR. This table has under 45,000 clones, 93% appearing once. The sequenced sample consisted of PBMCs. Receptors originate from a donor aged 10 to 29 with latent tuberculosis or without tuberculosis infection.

CDR3 sequence reads: CAWSTGLAATDTQYF. CDR3 sequence (DNA): TGTGCCTGGAGTACGGGACTAGCGGCCACAGATACGCAGTATTTT. V gene TRBV30 combines with J gene TRBJ2-3; TRBD2 matches at 11 bases. Germline-derived CDR1 and CDR2 are GTSNPN and SVGIG (reference sequence). V dropped 2 bases and J dropped 2; count of bases not matched to a gene: 3. The CDR3 is 15 residues long. The whole variable domain, remainder taken from reference TRBV30 and TRBJ2-3, is SQTIHQWPATLVQPVGSPLSLECTVEGTSNPNLYWYRQAAGRGLQLLFYSVGIGQISSEVPQNLSASRPQDRQFILSSKKLLLSDSGFYLCAWSTGLAATDTQYFGPGTRLTVL.

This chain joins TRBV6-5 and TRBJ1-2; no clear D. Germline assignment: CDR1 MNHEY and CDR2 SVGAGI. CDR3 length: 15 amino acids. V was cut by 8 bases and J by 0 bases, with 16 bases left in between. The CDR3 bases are TGTGCCAGCGGGGTTTGGGGAGATCCTAACTATGGCTACACCTTC. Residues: CASGVWGDPNYGYTF.

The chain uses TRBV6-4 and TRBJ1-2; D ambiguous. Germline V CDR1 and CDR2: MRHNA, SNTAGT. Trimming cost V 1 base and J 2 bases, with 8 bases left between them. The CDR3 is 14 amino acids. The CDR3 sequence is CASSDLPGNYGYTF. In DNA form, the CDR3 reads TGTGCCAGCAGTGACTTACCAGGCAACTATGGCTACACCTTC.

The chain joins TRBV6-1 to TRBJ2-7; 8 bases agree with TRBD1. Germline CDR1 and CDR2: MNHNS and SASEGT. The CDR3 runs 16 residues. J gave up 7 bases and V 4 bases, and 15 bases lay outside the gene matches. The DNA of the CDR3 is TGTGCCAGCAGTGCGGACAAAGGACAGGGCAAGGTTGAGCAGTACTTC. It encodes CASSADKGQGKVEQYF.

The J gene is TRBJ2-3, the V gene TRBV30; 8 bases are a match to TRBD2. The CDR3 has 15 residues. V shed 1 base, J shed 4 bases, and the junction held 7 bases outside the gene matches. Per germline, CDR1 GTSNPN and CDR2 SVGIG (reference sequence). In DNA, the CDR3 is TGTGCCTGGAGTGGATATGGGACTAGTGCAGATACGCAGTATTTT. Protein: CAWSGYGTSADTQYF.

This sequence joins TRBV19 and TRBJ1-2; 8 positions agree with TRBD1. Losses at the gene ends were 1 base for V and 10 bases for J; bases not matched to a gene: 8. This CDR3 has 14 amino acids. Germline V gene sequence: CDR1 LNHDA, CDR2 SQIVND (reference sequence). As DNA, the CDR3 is TGTGCCAGTAGTATAGGGAGGGGACAGGACAACTACACCTTC. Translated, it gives CASSIGRGQDNYTF.

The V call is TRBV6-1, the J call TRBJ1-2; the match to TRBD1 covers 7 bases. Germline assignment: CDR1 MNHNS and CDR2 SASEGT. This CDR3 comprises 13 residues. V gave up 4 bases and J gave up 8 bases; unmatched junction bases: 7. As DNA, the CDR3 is TGTGCCAGCAGTGCGGACAGGCGGCGAGGCTACACCTTC. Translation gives CASSADRRRGYTF.